This T cell receptor beta chain was found in a study of T-cell memory formation after mild COVID-19. Whole-study results and caveats: Shrinking CD4+ clones were chiefly CM and EM; CD8+ ones were chiefly EMRA. Some SARS-CoV-2-responding clones were already detected in memory before infection.

TCRdb reanalysed the 5' RACE reads using MiXCR and keeps one entry per CDR3 protein. The sample shows under 200,000 distinct CDR3 sequences, around a tenth of them seen only once. This clonotype occurred many times. Antigen specificity is unknown. Trimming took 4 bases from V and 4 from J; bases not matched to a gene: 6. The germline V gene has CDR1 SGDLS and CDR2 YYNGEE. This CDR3 is built from 15 residues. The receptor comes from a man younger than 35 who had mild COVID-19 (a few samples of this study predate the infection). Cell type and time point are not known. The sequencing input was PBMCs or a T cell subset sorted from them (not recorded which). This chain links TRBV9 with TRBJ2-1; 9 bases agree with TRBD2. As DNA, the CDR3 is TGTGCCAGCAGCCTGACTAGCGGTGATTACAATGAGCAGTTCTTC. Translated, it gives CASSLTSGDYNEQFF.